This entry lists 3 T cell receptor beta chains sequenced from one sample in a study of blood T cell repertoires in COVID-19. The method was immunoSEQ multiplex PCR; TCRdb's version includes in-frame clones alone and lacks a portion of them. The data show some 240,000 clones, with just under 85% seen just once and approximately 9.4% held by the top ten. The sample taken for sequencing was peripheral blood. The receptor source for this set is a woman at least 80 years old with acute or convalescent COVID-19.

Comments on this clone: The same CDR3 arises from other DNA sequences in this sample as well. The V gene is TRBV30, the J gene TRBJ2-2; a weak D match, TRBD1 (5 bases). Germline assignment: CDR1 GTSNPN and CDR2 SVGIG (reference sequence). Trimming stripped 0 bases from V and 5 bases from J, with 7 bases between. This CDR3 is built from 13 residues. Here the CDR3 reads CAWSVPGTGELFF. DNA of the CDR3: TGTGCCTGGAGTGTACCAGGGACCGGGGAGCTGTTTTTT.

This chain links TRBV27 with TRBJ1-2; TRBD1 is a possible D gene (6 bases). The CDR3 runs to 14 residues. The V gene lost 6 bases and the J gene lost 0 bases, with 11 bases spanning the gap. The germline V gene has CDR1 MNHEY and CDR2 SMNVEV (reference sequence). The CDR3 sequence is CASSRGQPNYGYTF. The CDR3 nucleotides read TGTGCCAGCAGCCGCGGACAGCCTAACTATGGCTACACCTTC.

V and J are TRBV16 and TRBJ1-1; TRBD1 matches 10 bases. This CDR3 is built from 14 residues. Germline loops: CDR1 KGHSY, CDR2 FQNENV. Trimming at V came to 0 bases and at J to 6 bases, leaving 1 base not matched to a gene. This chain's CDR3 is CASSQSTGGSEAFF. The DNA for the CDR3 is TGTGCCAGCAGCCAATCGACAGGGGGCTCTGAAGCTTTCTTT.